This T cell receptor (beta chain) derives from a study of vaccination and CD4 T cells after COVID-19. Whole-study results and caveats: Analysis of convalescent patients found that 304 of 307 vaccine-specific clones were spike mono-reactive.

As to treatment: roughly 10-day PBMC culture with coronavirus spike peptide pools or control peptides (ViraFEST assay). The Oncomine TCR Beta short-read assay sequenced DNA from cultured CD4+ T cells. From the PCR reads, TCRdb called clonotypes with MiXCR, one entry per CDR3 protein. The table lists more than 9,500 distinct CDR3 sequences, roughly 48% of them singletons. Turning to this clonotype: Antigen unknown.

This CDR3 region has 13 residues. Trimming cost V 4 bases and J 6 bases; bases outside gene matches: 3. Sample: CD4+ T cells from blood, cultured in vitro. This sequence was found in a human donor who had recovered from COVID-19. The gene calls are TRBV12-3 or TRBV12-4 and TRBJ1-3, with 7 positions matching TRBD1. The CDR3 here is CASSSTGLNTIYF. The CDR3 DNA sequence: TGTGCCAGCAGTTCGACAGGGCTAAACACCATATATTTT.